This section outlines one TCR beta chain sequence together with its context. There is no known antigen for this receptor. It has no much larger one-base neighbor in the sample; base qualities were not kept. Only healthy Caucasian donors were included. Three pairs of female monozygotic twins, all aged 18 to 29 years, made up the twin cohort. The RNA used for TCR libraries was isolated from peripheral blood mononuclear cells. This sample was included in a study of identical twins listed by TCRdb under 2016. A note on the overall study: To test whether fetal clonotypes persist, this study deep-sequenced TCR alpha and beta repertoires from monozygotic twins, from unrelated adults of various ages, and from cord blood. To rule out contamination, replicate twin experiments were performed at different times with different library preparation protocols.

Findings and caveats that apply to the study as a whole: Abundant cord blood beta clonotypes carried fewer insertions; young adult naive repertoires showed a weaker similar trend, while memory repertoires showed none. Conclusions relied on cross-sectional statistical analysis, since the same donors could not be followed over many years. Out-of-frame TCR alpha sequences shared between twins showed an excess of low generation-probability sequences compared with coincidental sharing between unrelated individuals. Recombination models systematically underestimated out-of-frame TCR alpha sharing in monozygotic twins but agreed with sharing between unrelated individuals. Excess twin sharing in beta out-of-frame sequences was weaker because fewer shared sequences lowered the signal-to-noise ratio. Invariant T cells such as MAIT and iNKT could partly confound zero-insertion analyses, although diverse VJ usage argued against such confounding for most clonotypes.

The library was produced with 5' RACE. The sequencer listed for this sample is Illumina HiSeq 2000. A universal primer binding site was introduced by template switching, and a unique molecular identifier was present in the final cDNA, enabling accurate counting of TCR cDNA molecules. Specific primers in the conserved constant-segment region were used to synthesize first-strand cDNA for TCR alpha and beta chains. To control for contamination, every cDNA library was double barcoded, receiving both a SMART-Mk sample barcode and Illumina barcodes. TruSeq adapter sequences, together with Illumina sample barcodes, were added in two successive PCR steps. The Illumina HiSeq platform was used with custom primers to sequence TCR alpha and beta cDNA libraries. For the original study's pipeline: MiGEC was used to process raw reads and extract unique molecular identifiers, and MiXCR was used to find CDR3 positions. For each individual, recombination models were inferred using an EM algorithm with the repgenHMM and IGoR tools. Shared clonotype analysis was performed with the tcR package in R, normalizing sharing by the product of cloneset sizes. Out-of-frame nonproductive sequences were analyzed to study raw recombination free of thymic and clonal selection effects. Through fastp at Q25 and MiXCR, TCRdb rebuilt clones from the public reads, retaining in-frame beta chains. Rows matching on CDR3 protein sequence are summarized as one entry with the most common DNA and genes. TCRdb, not the authors, supplied the V and J calls. For this sample the table gives about 810,000 distinct CDR3 sequences, of which around an eighth were detected only once. Around 1.5% of the sample lies in the top ten.

The same sample was also used in a study of yellow fever vaccine responses in identical twins. The second study's paper adds: According to the authors, the vaccine-induced T cell response in identical twins seemed to be partly convergent and partly specific to each individual. In the study, vaccine-responding T cell clones were precisely tracked in identical twins.

Sequencing was performed on PBMCs. The TCR was taken from a woman younger than 30 in good health.

The CDR3 region reads CATSRDVSGARANQYF. Here is the DNA: TGTGCCACCAGCAGAGATGTATCGGGGGCAAGGGCGAATCAGTACTTC. The chain employs TRBV15 and TRBJ2-7; the D gene is possibly TRBD1 or TRBD2, each agreeing over 6 bases. The CDR3 has 16 amino acids, counting the end cysteine and phenylalanine. Only the CDR3 portion is preserved as DNA: 48 bases, with reading frame beginning at the first base. CDR1 and CDR2, looked up from the germline V gene (reference sequence), are LNHNV and YYDKDF. Between the V and J ends, shortened by 0 bases and 10 bases respectively, the junction contains 22 bases.